A single sample gave rise to the 24 T cell receptor beta chains below, sequenced in a study of T cells in women clearing cervical HPV infection. Sequencing used immunoSEQ multiplex PCR; TCRdb keeps in-frame clones, though not all of them. The sample table includes roughly 34,000 clones. The source material was blood buffy coat. These TCRs come from a woman aged 18 to 75 with a cervical HPV16 infection that either progressed to CIN3+ or cleared (not recorded which).

The CDR3 reads CASRSKGSYNEQFF. CDR3 bases read: TGTGCCAGCAGATCTAAGGGCTCCTACAATGAG. The chain couples TRBV12-3 or TRBV12-4 to TRBJ2-1; D is ambiguous. The read terminates 3 residues before the CDR3 end, so the remaining end is supplied by the germline J gene. Trimming took off 6 bases at V and 0 bases at J, with 9 bases between the two ends. The CDR3 sequence is 14 residues long.

The CDR3 loop is CASSYTGGSNEQFF. CDR3 DNA, as far as it was read: TGTGCCAGCAGTTACACCGGCGGGAGTAATGAG. The chain links TRBV6-2 or TRBV6-3 to TRBJ2-1, with TRBD2 matching over 7 bases. The read falls 3 residues short of the CDR3 end, and the missing part is taken from the germline J gene. V dropped 2 bases and J dropped 7; count of bases not matched to a gene: 5. In germline, CDR1 is MNHEY, CDR2 SVGEGT. The CDR3 is made up of 14 amino acids.

Notes on this clone: The CDR3 extends 3 residues past the end of the read, so its final part is completed from the germline J gene. V is TRBV6-4 and J is TRBJ2-3; 11 bases line up with TRBD2. CDR1 and CDR2 from the germline V gene are MRHNA and SNTAGT. There are 16 residues in the CDR3. With V trimmed by 9 bases and J by 4 bases, 12 bases remained unmatched. The DNA read from the CDR3 is TGTGCCAGGACCGATAGCCCTAGCGGGAGGTCAGATACG. This translates into CARTDSPSGRSDT. The CDR3 in its entirety is CARTDSPSGRSDTQYF.

With regard to this clone: The junction departs from the called germline gene at one end, perhaps through a read error. Coverage ceases 3 residues before the CDR3 finishes, and the germline J gene fills in the end. The chain couples TRBV7-8 to TRBJ1-3, with D perhaps TRBD1 (5 bases). This CDR3 has 15 residues. Germline assignment: CDR1 SGHVS and CDR2 FQNEAQ. The sequenced CDR3 bases are TGTGCCAGCAGCTCCACCCGGGACTCTGGAAACACA. It codes for CASSSTRDSGNT. The CDR3 as a whole reads CASSSTRDSGNTIYF.

A remark on this clone: The sequence runs out 3 residues before the end of the CDR3; the remainder is reconstructed from the germline J gene. This chain connects TRBV29-1 to TRBJ2-3; 14 positions agree with TRBD2. V was clipped by 6 bases and J by 1 base; unmatched bases: 6. The CDR3 is made up of 16 amino acids. From germline, CDR1 is SQVTM and CDR2 ANQGSEA. The CDR3: CSVAGLAGEGTDTQYF. The sequenced part of the CDR3 DNA is TGCAGCGTAGCGGGACTAGCGGGGGAGGGCACAGATACG.

Regarding this clone: The CDR3 end falls 3 residues outside the read, so it is completed with the germline J gene. This chain uses TRBV27 with TRBJ1-6; D may be TRBD1 (6 bases). V lost 5 bases and J 7 bases, leaving 15 bases between the germline ends. CDR1 is MNHEY and CDR2 is SMNVEV in the germline V gene (reference sequence). This CDR3 is 15 amino acids long. The CDR3 loop is CASSTKRTANSPLHF. The sequenced CDR3 bases are TGTGCCAGCAGTACTAAAAGGACAGCCAATTCACCC.

On this clone: The read ends 3 residues early relative to the CDR3; the germline J gene fills the gap. This chain connects TRBV29-1 to TRBJ1-1; D might be TRBD1 (5 bases). The CDR3 totals 13 residues. Germline V gene sequence: CDR1 SQVTM, CDR2 ANQGSEA. This CDR3 reads CSVVPPGRVKAFF. The DNA read from the CDR3 is TGCAGCGTTGTCCCCCCAGGGAGGGTAAAG.

Regarding this clone: The read terminates 3 residues before the CDR3 end, so the remaining end is supplied by the germline J gene. The chain employs TRBV7-9 and TRBJ1-2; no reliable D call. Germline values: CDR1 SEHNR, CDR2 FQNEAQ (reference sequence). This CDR3 region has 14 residues. The part of the CDR3 DNA that was read is TGTGCCAGCAGCTTAACTATGGAATCCGGGGGC. Residues: CASSLTMESGG. The complete CDR3 sequence is CASSLTMESGGYTF.

As regards this clone: The read terminates 3 residues before the CDR3 end, so the remaining end is supplied by the germline J gene. The genes are TRBV2 and TRBJ2-1; no firm D call. The V end lost 3 bases, the J end lost 7 bases, and 13 bases lay between the germline ends. The CDR3 runs to 14 residues. The germline V gene has CDR1 SNHLY and CDR2 FYNNEI. The CDR3 DNA, read in part, is TGTGCCAGCAGTGAGGCGGCCGCCTCGAATGAG. Encoded protein: CASSEAAASNE. The whole CDR3 protein is CASSEAAASNEQFF.

Concerning this clone: The sequence runs out 3 residues before the end of the CDR3; the remainder is reconstructed from the germline J gene. The chain has TRBV5-1 and TRBJ2-1, with a possible D match to TRBD1 (6 bases). V lost 0 bases to trimming and J lost 8 bases, with 18 bases between them. CDR1 SGHRS and CDR2 YFSETQ come from the germline V gene. CDR3 length: 16 residues. Partial CDR3 DNA: TGCGCCAGCAGCTTGGGGGGGCCCCTCTATTCAGATGAG. It yields the protein CASSLGGPLYSDE. The entire CDR3 is CASSLGGPLYSDEQFF.

On this clone itself: Read coverage stops 3 residues before the CDR3 terminus; the germline J gene supplies the remainder. The chain employs TRBV30 and TRBJ1-2, with TRBD1 matching 8 bases. This CDR3 contains 13 residues. J gave up 7 bases and V 2 bases, and 6 bases lay outside the gene matches. CDR1 and CDR2 from the germline V gene are GTSNPN and SVGIG (reference sequence). The CDR3 loop is CAWSHQGARGYTF. Incomplete CDR3 DNA: TGTGCCTGGAGTCACCAGGGGGCCCGTGGC.

Note on this clone: The read ends 3 residues early relative to the CDR3; the germline J gene fills the gap. The V gene is TRBV4-2, the J gene TRBJ2-1; TRBD2 agrees at 11 bases. CDR1 and CDR2 (germline): LGHNA, YNFKEQ. The CDR3 sequence is 18 residues long. Trimming took 0 bases from V and 7 from J; bases not matched to a gene: 11. CDR3 loop: CASSQDPVAGGKWNEQFF. The DNA read from the CDR3 is TGTGCCAGCAGCCAAGATCCGGTAGCGGGGGGGAAATGGAATGAG.

With regard to this clone: The read ends 3 residues early relative to the CDR3; the germline J gene fills the gap. The chain joins TRBV2 to TRBJ2-1; 10 bases are a match to TRBD2. Germline values: CDR1 SNHLY, CDR2 FYNNEI. Germline trimming cut 4 bases from V and 5 bases from J; bases unmatched to any gene: 8. This CDR3 spans 16 amino acids. CDR3 DNA, as far as it was read: TGTGCCAGCAGTGTGAAAGCGGGAGGGGTGAACAATGAG. This gives the protein CASSVKAGGVNNE. The full CDR3 is CASSVKAGGVNNEQFF.

Notes on this clone: The CDR3 end falls 3 residues outside the read, so it is completed with the germline J gene. This chain links TRBV19 with TRBJ1-2, with D perhaps matching TRBD1 (6 bases). V dropped 4 bases and J dropped 4 bases, with 16 bases sitting between them. CDR1 LNHDA and CDR2 SQIVND come from the germline V gene (reference sequence). CDR3 length: 15 residues. The CDR3 bases that were read are TGTGCCAGTAGTACCACAGCCCAGGGGACCTATGGC. This translates into CASSTTAQGTYG. The entire CDR3 reads CASSTTAQGTYGYTF.

About this clone: The sequence runs out 3 residues before the end of the CDR3; the remainder is reconstructed from the germline J gene. The V and J genes are TRBV19 and TRBJ2-2; the D is unclear. The CDR3 runs 15 residues. Germline V gene lookup returns CDR1 LNHDA and CDR2 SQIVND (reference sequence). CDR3 bases read: TGTGCCAGTAGTATACGAAAAGCAACTAATGAAAAG. Residues: CASSIRKATNEK. The CDR3 in full is CASSIRKATNEKLFF.

In regard to this clone: The read falls 3 residues short of the CDR3 end, and the missing part is taken from the germline J gene. The chain employs TRBV19 and TRBJ2-4; 9 bases map to TRBD2. Germline V gene data show CDR1 as LNHDA and CDR2 as SQIVND (reference sequence). The CDR3 runs to 14 residues. CDR3 bases read: TGTGCCAGTAGTAGCGCTAGCGGGGACTATGGT. Residues: CASSSASGDYG. The whole CDR3 sequence reads CASSSASGDYGQYF.

For this clone: The read ends 3 residues early relative to the CDR3; the germline J gene fills the gap. This sequence joins TRBV29-1 and TRBJ1-1; perhaps TRBD1 as D (6 bases). Looked up from germline, CDR1 is SQVTM and CDR2 is ANQGSEA. The CDR3 sequence is 13 residues long. V shed 5 bases and J shed 1 base, with 11 bases lying between them. CDR3 protein: CSVRRGQNTEAFF. The DNA read from the CDR3 is TGCAGCGTTCGCAGGGGCCAGAACACTGAA.

In regard to this clone: The read ends 3 residues before the CDR3 terminus; that terminus is restored from the germline J gene. This chain uses TRBV19 with TRBJ1-1, with TRBD1 identical over 9 bases. V gave up 5 bases and J gave up 3 bases; unmatched junction bases: 7. CDR3 size: 15 residues. Germline values: CDR1 LNHDA, CDR2 SQIVND (reference sequence). CDR3 sequence reads: CASSAPTGGYTEAFF. The sequenced CDR3 bases are TGTGCCAGTAGTGCCCCGACAGGGGGGTACACTGAA.

Notes on this clone: From the germline J gene comes the end of the CDR3, since the read stops 3 residues before it. The chain has TRBV18 and TRBJ1-2; D is ambiguous. This CDR3 spans 13 amino acids. Germline V gives CDR1 KGHSH, CDR2 LQKENI. CDR3 in amino acids: CASSPGQDGGYTF. Incomplete CDR3 DNA: TGTGCCAGCTCACCAGGGCAGGATGGGGGC.

As concerns this clone: The sequence runs out 3 residues before the end of the CDR3; the remainder is reconstructed from the germline J gene. The chain has TRBV18 and TRBJ1-1; TRBD1 might be the D (5 bases). Trimming removed 4 bases at V and 0 bases at J, with 15 bases between. The CDR3 is made up of 16 amino acids. CDR1 and CDR2 (germline): KGHSH, LQKENI. CDR3 sequence: CASSLSATAMNTEAFF. Partial CDR3 DNA: TGTGCCAGCTCACTGTCCGCGACAGCAATGAACACTGAA.

Regarding this clone: From the germline J gene comes the end of the CDR3, since the read stops 3 residues before it. The V and J genes are TRBV19 and TRBJ2-2; a possible D gene is TRBD2 (6 bases). The germline V gene encodes CDR1 LNHDA and CDR2 SQIVND (reference sequence). V lost 3 bases to trimming and J lost 1 base, with 9 bases between them. CDR3 length: 15 amino acids. The CDR3 sequence is CASSINGGNTGELFF. CDR3 bases read: TGTGCCAGTAGTATTAACGGGGGGAACACCGGGGAG.

A remark on this clone: The CDR3 end is not reached by the read, which stops 3 residues before it; the germline J gene fills it in. The chain joins TRBV10-3 to TRBJ2-5; a possible D gene is TRBD1 (6 bases). Germline CDR1 ENHRY, CDR2 SYGVKD. The CDR3 is 13 amino acids. V was shortened by 8 bases and J by 1 base, with 11 bases between the two germline ends. The covered CDR3 bases are TGTGCCATCCGCCGGGACATCCAAGAGACC. Protein: CAIRRDIQET. The CDR3 as a whole reads CAIRRDIQETQYF.

Turning to this clone: The read is 3 residues too short to cover the CDR3 end, so that end is filled in from the germline J gene. The chain carries TRBV19 and TRBJ1-2; D is perhaps TRBD1 (6 bases). This CDR3 has 15 residues. The germline gives CDR1 LNHDA, CDR2 SQIVND (reference sequence). V was trimmed by 4 bases and J by 2 bases, leaving 14 bases between them. The sequenced part of the CDR3 DNA is TGTGCCAGTAGTAGTAGGTACAGGGAGAACTATGGC. Protein product: CASSSRYRENYG. The full-length CDR3 reads as CASSSRYRENYGYTF.

A word on this clone: The observed sequence ends 3 residues before the CDR3 terminus, with the missing tail filled in from the germline J gene. The rearrangement links TRBV29-1 to TRBJ2-2, with D perhaps TRBD1 or TRBD2 (5 bases each). Germline values: CDR1 SQVTM, CDR2 ANQGSEA. The CDR3 covers 13 residues. The CDR3 loop reads CSGKGFQGEKLFF. Partial CDR3 DNA: TGCAGCGGGAAGGGGTTTCAGGGAGAAAAG.